The 5 T cell receptor beta chains reported below all come from one sample, sequenced in a study of graft-versus-host responses after intestinal transplantation. This table comes from immunoSEQ multiplex PCR, and its TCRdb copy is limited to in-frame clones, with some not included. The table shows over 100,000 clones, with around 90% occurring only once. Their specific antigens are unknown. The sample consisted of unstimulated CD4+ T cells sorted from spleen or lymph node cells, taken before transplant. These receptors all stem from a human donor who was the organ donor for an intestinal transplant.

The CDR3 loop reads CASSQDLVGGAPYEQYF. The CDR3 region has the DNA TGCGCCAGCAGCCAAGATTTGGTAGGGGGTGCGCCCTACGAGCAGTACTTC. The chain couples TRBV4-3 to TRBJ2-7; D possibly corresponds to TRBD1 (6 bases). Germline CDR1 and CDR2: LGHNA and YSLEER. V lost 0 bases, J lost 2 bases, and 17 bases lay in between. The CDR3 length is 17 residues.

DNA of the CDR3: TGTGCCAGCAGTGAAATTCAGGCCCCCTACGAGCAGTACTTC. Translated, it gives CASSEIQAPYEQYF. The chain uses TRBV6-1 and TRBJ2-7; D is undetermined. Looked up from germline, CDR1 is MNHNS and CDR2 is SASEGT. CDR3 size: 14 residues. Trimming left V 2 bases short and J 2 bases short, with 10 bases between.

The CDR3 DNA reads as TGTGCCAGTACAAGACAGGGCTATGGCTACACCTTC. Its translation is CASTRQGYGYTF. This rearrangement joins TRBV19 to TRBJ1-2; 7 bases are shared with TRBD1. After removal of 7 bases from V and 4 bases from J, the junction contained 3 bases not matched to a gene. Germline CDR1 reads LNHDA; CDR2 reads SQIVND (reference sequence). The CDR3 covers 12 residues.

This rearrangement joins TRBV5-1 to TRBJ1-1; TRBD1 aligns across 8 bases. The CDR3 is 17 residues long. Germline values: CDR1 SGHRS, CDR2 YFSETQ. V shed 1 base, J shed 4 bases, and the junction held 12 bases outside the gene matches. The CDR3 nucleotides are TGCGCCAGCAGCTTGCGCCCGGGACAGGCTAGCGGCACTGAAGCTTTCTTT. Protein sequence: CASSLRPGQASGTEAFF.

To note about this clone: Mismatch with germline at one junction end may stem from a read error. The chain has TRBV11-2 and TRBJ2-1; D is undetermined. The CDR3 consists of 15 residues. Germline V gene sequence: CDR1 SGHAT, CDR2 FQNNGV. The CDR3 region has the DNA TGTGCCAGCAGCTTAGTAGAAGCACTCGAGACCCTATTGATCTTC. Translating gives CASSLVEALETLLIF.